This T cell receptor (beta chain) was identified during a study of PD-L1 blockade in urothelial cancer. Looking at the study overall: Prior chemotherapy ranged from 0 to 3 regimens per patient. Analyzed time points were 3 weeks (second dose) and 6 weeks after therapy began.

Assay used: immunoSEQ multiplex PCR; TCRdb lists only in-frame clones, some missing. This table holds 70,000 to 100,000 clones, over 80% found once. Time point here: pretreatment peripheral blood. Disease in patients was locally advanced or metastatic urothelial carcinoma. The CDR3 consists of 11 residues. The V and J ends lost 3 bases and 7 bases respectively, with 4 bases between them. Germline V CDR1 and CDR2: LNHNV, YYDKDF (reference sequence). The receptor comes from a man between 60 and 75 years old with urothelial cancer. Here the sequenced sample was PBMCs, taken around atezolizumab (anti-PD-L1) treatment. V usage is TRBV15 and J usage is TRBJ2-1; no clear D. The CDR3 is CATSRENEQFF. CDR3 nucleotides: TGTGCCACCAGCAGGGAGAATGAGCAGTTCTTC.